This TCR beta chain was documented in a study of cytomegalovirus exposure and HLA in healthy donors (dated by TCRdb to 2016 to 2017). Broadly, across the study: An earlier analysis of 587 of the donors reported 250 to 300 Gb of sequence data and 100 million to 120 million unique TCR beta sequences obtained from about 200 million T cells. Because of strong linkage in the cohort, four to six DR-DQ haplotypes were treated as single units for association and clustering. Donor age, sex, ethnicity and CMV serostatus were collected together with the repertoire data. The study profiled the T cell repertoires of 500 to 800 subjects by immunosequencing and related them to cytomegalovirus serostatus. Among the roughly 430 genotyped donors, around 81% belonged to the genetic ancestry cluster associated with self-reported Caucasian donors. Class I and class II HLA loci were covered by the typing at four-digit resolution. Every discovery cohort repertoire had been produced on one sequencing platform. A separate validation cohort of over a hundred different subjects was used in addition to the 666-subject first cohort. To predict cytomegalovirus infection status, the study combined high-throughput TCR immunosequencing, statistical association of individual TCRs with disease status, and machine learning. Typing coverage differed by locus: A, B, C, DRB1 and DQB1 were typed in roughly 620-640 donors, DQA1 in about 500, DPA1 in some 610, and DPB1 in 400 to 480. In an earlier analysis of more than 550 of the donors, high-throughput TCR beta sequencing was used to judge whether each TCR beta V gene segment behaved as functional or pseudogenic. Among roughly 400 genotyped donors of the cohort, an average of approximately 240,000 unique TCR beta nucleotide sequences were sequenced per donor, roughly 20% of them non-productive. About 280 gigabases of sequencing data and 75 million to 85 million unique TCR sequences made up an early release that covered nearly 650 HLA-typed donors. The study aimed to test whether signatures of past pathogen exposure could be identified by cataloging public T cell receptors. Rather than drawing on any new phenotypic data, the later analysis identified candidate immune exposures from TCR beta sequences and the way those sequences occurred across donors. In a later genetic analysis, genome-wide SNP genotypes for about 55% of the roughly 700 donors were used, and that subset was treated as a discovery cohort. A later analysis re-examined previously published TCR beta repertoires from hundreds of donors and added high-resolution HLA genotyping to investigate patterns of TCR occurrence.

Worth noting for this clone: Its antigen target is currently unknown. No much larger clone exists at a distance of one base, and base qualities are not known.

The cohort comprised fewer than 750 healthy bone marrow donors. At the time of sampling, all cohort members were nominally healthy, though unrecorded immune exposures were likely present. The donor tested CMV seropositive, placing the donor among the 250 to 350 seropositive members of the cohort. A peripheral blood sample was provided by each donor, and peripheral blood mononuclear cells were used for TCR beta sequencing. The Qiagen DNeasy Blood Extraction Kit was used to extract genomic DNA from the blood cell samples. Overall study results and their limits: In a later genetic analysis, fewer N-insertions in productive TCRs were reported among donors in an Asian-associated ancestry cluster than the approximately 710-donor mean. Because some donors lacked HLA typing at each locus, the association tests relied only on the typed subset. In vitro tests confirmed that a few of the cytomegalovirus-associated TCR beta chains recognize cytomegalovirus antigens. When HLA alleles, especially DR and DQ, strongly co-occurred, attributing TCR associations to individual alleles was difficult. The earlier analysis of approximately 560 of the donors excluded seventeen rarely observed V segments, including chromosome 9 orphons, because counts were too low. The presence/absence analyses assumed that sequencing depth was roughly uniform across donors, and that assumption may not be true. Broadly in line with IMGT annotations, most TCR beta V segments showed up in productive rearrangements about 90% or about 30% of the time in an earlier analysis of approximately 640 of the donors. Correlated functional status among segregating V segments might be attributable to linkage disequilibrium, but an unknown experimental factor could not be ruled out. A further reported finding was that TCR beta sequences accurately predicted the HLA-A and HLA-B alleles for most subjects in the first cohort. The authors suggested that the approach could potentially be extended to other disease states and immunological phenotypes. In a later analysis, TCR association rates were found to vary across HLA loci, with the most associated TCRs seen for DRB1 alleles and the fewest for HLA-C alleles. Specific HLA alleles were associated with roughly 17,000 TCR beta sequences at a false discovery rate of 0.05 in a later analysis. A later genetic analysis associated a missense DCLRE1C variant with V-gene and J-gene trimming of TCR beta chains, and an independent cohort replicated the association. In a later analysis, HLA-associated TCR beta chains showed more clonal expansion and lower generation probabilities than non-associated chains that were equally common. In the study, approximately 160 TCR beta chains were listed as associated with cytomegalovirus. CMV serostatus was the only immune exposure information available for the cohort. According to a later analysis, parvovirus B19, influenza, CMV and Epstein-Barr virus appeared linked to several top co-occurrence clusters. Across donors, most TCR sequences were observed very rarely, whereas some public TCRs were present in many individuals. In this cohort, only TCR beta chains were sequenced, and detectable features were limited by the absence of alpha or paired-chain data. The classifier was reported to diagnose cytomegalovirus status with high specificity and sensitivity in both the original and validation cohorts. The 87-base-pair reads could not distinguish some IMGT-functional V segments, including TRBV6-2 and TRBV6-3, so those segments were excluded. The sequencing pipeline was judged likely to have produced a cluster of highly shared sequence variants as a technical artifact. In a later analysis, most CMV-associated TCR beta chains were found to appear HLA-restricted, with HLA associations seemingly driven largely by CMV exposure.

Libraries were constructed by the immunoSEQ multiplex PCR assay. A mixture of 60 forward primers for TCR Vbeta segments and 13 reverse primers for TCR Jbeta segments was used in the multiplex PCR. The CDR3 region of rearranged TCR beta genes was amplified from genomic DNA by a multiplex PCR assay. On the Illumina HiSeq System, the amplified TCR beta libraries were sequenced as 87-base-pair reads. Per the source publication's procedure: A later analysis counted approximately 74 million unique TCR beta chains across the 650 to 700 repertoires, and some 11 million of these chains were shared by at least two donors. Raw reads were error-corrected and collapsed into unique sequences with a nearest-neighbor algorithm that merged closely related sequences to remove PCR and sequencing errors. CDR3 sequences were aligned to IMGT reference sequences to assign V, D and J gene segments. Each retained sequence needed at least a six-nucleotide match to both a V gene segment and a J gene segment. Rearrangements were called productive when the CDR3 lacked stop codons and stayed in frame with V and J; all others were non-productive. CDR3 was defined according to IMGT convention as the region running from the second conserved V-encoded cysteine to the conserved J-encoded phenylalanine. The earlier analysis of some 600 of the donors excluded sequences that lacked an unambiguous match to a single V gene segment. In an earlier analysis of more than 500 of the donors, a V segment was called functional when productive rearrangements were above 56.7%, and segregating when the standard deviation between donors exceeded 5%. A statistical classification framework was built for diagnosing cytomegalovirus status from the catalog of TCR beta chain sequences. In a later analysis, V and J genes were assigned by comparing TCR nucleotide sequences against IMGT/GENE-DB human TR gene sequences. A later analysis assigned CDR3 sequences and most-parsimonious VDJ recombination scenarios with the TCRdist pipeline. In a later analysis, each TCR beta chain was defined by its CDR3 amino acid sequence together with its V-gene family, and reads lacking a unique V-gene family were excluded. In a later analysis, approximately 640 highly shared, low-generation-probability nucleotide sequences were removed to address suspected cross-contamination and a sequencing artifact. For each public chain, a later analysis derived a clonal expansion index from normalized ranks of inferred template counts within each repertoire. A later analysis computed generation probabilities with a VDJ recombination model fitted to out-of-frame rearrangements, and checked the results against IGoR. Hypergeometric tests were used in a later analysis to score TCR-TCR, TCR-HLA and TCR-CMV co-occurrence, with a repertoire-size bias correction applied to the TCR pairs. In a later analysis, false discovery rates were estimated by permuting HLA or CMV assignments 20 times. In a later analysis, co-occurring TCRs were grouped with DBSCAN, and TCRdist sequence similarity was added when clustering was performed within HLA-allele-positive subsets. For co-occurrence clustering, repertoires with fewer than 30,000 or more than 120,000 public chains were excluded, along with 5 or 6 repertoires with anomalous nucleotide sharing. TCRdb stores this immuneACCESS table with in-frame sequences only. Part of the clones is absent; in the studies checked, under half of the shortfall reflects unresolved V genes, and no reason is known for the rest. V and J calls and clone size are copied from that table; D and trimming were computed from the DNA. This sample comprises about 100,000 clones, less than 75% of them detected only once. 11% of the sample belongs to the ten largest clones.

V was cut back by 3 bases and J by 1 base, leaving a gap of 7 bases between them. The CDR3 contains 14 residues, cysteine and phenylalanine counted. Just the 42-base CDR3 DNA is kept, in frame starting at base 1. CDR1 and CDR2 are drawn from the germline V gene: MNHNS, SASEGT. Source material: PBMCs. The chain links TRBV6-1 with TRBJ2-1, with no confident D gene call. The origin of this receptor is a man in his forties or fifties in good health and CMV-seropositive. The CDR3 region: CASSDSLSYNEQFF. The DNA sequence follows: TGTGCCAGCAGTGACAGTCTTTCCTACAATGAGCAGTTCTTC.